The clone carrying this T cell receptor (beta chain) was detected a few times. TCRdb re-derived calls from the 5' RACE reads in MiXCR, one entry per CDR3 protein. The data hold about 170,000 distinct CDR3 sequences, with approximately 12% observed a single time. The sample originates from a study of T-cell memory formation after mild COVID-19. This CDR3 has 16 residues. V lost 4 bases and J lost 3, with 17 bases in between. The V and J genes are TRBV23-1 and TRBJ2-3; a weak D match, TRBD1 (6 bases). Being an ORF, TRBV23-1 has a function that is uncertain. The receptor's source is a man younger than 30 who had mild COVID-19 (a few samples of this study predate the infection). Cell type and time point are not known. The sample was PBMCs or a T cell subset sorted from them (not recorded which). Here the CDR3 DNA reads TGCGCCAGCAGTCTCCGCCCTTGGGGGCCGACAGATACGCAGTATTTT. Translated, it gives CASSLRPWGPTDTQYF.